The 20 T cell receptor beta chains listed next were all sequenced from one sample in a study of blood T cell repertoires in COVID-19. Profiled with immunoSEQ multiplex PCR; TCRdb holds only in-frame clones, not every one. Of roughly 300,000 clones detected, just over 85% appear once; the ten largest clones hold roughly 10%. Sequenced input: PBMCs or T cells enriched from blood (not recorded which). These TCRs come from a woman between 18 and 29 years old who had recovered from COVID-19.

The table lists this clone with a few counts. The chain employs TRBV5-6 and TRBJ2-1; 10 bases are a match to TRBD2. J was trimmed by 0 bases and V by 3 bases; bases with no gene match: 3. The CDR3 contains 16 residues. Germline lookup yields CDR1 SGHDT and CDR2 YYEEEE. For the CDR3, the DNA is TGTGCCAGCAGCTGGACTAGCGGTAGCTCCTACAATGAGCAGTTCTTC. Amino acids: CASSWTSGSSYNEQFF. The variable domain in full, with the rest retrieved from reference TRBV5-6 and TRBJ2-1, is DAGVTQSPTHLIKTRGQQVTLRCSPKSGHDTVSWYQQALGQGPQFIFQYYEEEERQRGNFPDRFSGHQFPNYSSELNVNALLLGDSALYLCASSWTSGSSYNEQFFGPGTRLTVL.

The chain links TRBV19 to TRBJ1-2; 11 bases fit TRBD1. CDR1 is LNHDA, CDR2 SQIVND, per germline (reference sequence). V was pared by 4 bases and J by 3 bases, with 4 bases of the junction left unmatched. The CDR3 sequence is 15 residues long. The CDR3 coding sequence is TGTGCCAGTAGTACCCGGACAGGGGGCGACTATGGCTACACCTTC. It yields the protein CASSTRTGGDYGYTF.

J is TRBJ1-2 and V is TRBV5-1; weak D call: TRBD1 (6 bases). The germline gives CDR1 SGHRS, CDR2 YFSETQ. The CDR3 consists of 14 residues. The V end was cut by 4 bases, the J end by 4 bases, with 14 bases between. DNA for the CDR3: TGCGCCAGCAGCGCGGCCGGGACACCCTATGGCTACACCTTC. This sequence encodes CASSAAGTPYGYTF.

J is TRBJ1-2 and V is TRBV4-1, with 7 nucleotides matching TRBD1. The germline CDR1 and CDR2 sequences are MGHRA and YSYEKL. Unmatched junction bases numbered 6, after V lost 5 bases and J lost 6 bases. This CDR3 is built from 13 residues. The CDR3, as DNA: TGCGCCAGCAGCGGACAGGTCTGGGATGGCTACACCTTC. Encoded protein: CASSGQVWDGYTF.

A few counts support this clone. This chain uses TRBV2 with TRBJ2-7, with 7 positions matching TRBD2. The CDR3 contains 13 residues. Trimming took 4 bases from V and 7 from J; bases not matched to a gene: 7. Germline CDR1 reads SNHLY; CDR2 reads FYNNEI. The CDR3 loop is CASSGSGRREQYF. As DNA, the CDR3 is TGTGCCAGCAGTGGTAGCGGGCGAAGGGAGCAGTACTTC.

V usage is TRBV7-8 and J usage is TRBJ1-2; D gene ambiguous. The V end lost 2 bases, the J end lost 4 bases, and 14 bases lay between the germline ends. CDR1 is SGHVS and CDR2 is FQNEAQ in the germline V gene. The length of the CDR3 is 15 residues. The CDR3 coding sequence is TGTGCCAGCAGCTTAAATCGGCGGAATATCTATGGCTACACCTTC. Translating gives CASSLNRRNIYGYTF. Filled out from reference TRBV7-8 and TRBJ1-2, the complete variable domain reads GAGVSQSPRYKVAKRGQDVALRCDPISGHVSLFWYQQALGQGPEFLTYFQNEAQLDKSGLPSDRFFAERPEGSVSTLKIQRTQQEDSAVYLCASSLNRRNIYGYTFGSGTRLTVV.

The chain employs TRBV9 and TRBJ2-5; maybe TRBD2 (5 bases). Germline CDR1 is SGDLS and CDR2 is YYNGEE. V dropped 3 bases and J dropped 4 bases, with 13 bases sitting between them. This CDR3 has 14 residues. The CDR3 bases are TGTGCCAGCAGCGGGAGGAGGTCCCCAGAGACCCAGTACTTC. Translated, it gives CASSGRRSPETQYF.

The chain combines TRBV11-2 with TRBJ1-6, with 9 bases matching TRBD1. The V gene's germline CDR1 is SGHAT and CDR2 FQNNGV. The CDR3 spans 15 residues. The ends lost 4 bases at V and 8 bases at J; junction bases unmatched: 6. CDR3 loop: CASSYTGTGYSPLHF. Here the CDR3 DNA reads TGTGCCAGCAGCTATACCGGGACAGGGTATTCACCCCTCCACTTT.

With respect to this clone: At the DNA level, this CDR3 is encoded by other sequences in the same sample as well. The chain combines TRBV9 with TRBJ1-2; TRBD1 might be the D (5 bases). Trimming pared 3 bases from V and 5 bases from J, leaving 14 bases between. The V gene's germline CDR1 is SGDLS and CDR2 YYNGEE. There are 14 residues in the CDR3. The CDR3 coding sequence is TGTGCCAGCAGCGGCGGGGGAGCCGGGTATGGCTACACCTTC. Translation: CASSGGGAGYGYTF.

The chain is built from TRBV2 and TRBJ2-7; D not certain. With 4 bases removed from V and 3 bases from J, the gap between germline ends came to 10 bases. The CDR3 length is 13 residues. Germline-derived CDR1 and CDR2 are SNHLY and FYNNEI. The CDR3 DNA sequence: TGTGCCAGCAGTGTGGTGGGCGACTACGAGCAGTACTTC. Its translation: CASSVVGDYEQYF.

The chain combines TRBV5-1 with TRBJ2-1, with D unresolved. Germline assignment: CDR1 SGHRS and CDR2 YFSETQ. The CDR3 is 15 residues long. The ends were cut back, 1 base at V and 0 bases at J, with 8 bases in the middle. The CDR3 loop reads CASSLRWSSYNEQFF. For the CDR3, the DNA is TGCGCCAGCAGCTTGAGATGGAGCTCCTACAATGAGCAGTTCTTC. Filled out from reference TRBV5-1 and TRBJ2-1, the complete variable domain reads KAGVTQTPRYLIKTRGQQVTLSCSPISGHRSVSWYQQTPGQGLQFLFEYFSETQRNKGNFPGRFSGRQFSNSRSEMNVSTLELGDSALYLCASSLRWSSYNEQFFGPGTRLTVL.

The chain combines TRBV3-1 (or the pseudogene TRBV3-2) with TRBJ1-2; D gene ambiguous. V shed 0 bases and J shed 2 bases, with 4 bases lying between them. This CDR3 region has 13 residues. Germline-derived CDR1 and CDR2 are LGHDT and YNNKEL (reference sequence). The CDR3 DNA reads TGTGCCAGCAGCCAAGAACGGAACTATGGCTACACCTTC. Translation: CASSQERNYGYTF.

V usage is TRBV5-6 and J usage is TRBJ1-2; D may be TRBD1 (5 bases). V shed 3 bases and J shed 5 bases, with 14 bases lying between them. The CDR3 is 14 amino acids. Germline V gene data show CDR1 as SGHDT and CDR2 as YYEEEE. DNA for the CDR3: TGTGCCAGCAGCTGGGGGGAGGTAGAGTATGGCTACACCTTC. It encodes CASSWGEVEYGYTF.

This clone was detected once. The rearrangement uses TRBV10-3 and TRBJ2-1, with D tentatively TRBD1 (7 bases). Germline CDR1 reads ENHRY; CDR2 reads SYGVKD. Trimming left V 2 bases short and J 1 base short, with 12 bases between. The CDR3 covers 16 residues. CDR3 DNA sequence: TGTGCCATCAGTGAGGGCAGGGGGGCTTCCTACAATGAGCAGTTCTTC. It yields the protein CAISEGRGASYNEQFF.

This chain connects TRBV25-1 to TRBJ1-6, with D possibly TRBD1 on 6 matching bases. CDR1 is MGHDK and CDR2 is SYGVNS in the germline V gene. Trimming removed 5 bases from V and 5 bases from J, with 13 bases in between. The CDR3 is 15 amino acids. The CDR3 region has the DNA TGTGCCAGCAGTAGGGGGAACACTAATAATTCACCCCTCCACTTT. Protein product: CASSRGNTNNSPLHF.

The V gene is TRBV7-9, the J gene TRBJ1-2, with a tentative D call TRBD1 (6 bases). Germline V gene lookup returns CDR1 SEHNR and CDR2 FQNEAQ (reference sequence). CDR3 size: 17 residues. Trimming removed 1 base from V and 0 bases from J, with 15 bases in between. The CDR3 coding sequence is TGTGCCAGCAGCTTAGTTTCATGGACAGAGACTAACTATGGCTACACCTTC. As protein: CASSLVSWTETNYGYTF. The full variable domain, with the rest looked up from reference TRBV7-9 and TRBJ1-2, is DTGVSQNPRHKITKRGQNVTFRCDPISEHNRLYWYRQTLGQGPEFLTYFQNEAQLEKSRLLSDRFSAERPKGSFSTLEIQRTEQGDSAMYLCASSLVSWTETNYGYTFGSGTRLTVV.

The CDR3 sequence is CASSAASSVVYNEQFF. As DNA, the CDR3 is TGTGCCAGCAGCGCCGCGTCTAGCGTAGTTTACAATGAGCAGTTCTTC. The chain recombines TRBV7-9 with TRBJ2-1, with D possibly TRBD2 on 6 matching bases. V shed 5 bases and J shed 4 bases, with 18 bases lying between them. CDR3 length equals 16 residues. Germline loops: CDR1 SEHNR, CDR2 FQNEAQ (reference sequence).

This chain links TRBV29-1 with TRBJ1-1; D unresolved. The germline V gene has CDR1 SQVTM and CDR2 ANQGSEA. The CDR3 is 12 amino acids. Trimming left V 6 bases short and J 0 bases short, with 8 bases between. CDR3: CSVNGLNTEAFF. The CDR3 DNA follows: TGCAGCGTAAATGGGCTGAACACTGAAGCTTTCTTT.

CDR3 nucleotide sequence: TGTGCCAGCAGCGTCGACAGGGCCCCTGGCTACACCTTC. As protein: CASSVDRAPGYTF. This chain connects TRBV12-3 or TRBV12-4 to TRBJ1-2, with 7 bases fitting TRBD1. Trimming at V came to 6 bases and at J to 7 bases, leaving 8 bases not matched to a gene. The CDR3 contains 13 residues.

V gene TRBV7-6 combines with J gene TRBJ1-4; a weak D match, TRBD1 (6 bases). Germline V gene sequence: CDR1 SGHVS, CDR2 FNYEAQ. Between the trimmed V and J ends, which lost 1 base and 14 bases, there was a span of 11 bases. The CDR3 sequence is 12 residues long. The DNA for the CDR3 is TGTGCCAGCAGCTTAGATACAGGGCGCCTGTTTTTT. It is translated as CASSLDTGRLFF. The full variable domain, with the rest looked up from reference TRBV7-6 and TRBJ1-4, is GAGVSQSPRYKVTKRGQDVALRCDPISGHVSLYWYRQALGQGPEFLTYFNYEAQQDKSGLPNDRFSAERPEGSISTLTIQRTEQRDSAMYRCASSLDTGRLFFGSGTQLSVL.